This T cell receptor (beta chain) comes out of a study of control samples from healthy donors and cancer patients. Trimming cost V 3 bases and J 4 bases, with 6 bases left between them. CDR1 is LNHDA, CDR2 SQIVND, per germline (reference sequence). The CDR3 contains 13 residues. Some clones are missing from TCRdb's copy, which holds only in-frame ones; the method was immunoSEQ multiplex PCR. The sample yields roughly 130,000 clones, 75% to 95% seen once. Sequenced: blood. The clonotype was recovered from a man between 18 and 29 years old in good health. The V and J genes are TRBV19 and TRBJ2-2; D call uncertain. CDR3 region: CASSMPSTGELFF. The DNA of the CDR3 is TGTGCCAGTAGTATGCCAAGCACCGGGGAGCTGTTTTTT.